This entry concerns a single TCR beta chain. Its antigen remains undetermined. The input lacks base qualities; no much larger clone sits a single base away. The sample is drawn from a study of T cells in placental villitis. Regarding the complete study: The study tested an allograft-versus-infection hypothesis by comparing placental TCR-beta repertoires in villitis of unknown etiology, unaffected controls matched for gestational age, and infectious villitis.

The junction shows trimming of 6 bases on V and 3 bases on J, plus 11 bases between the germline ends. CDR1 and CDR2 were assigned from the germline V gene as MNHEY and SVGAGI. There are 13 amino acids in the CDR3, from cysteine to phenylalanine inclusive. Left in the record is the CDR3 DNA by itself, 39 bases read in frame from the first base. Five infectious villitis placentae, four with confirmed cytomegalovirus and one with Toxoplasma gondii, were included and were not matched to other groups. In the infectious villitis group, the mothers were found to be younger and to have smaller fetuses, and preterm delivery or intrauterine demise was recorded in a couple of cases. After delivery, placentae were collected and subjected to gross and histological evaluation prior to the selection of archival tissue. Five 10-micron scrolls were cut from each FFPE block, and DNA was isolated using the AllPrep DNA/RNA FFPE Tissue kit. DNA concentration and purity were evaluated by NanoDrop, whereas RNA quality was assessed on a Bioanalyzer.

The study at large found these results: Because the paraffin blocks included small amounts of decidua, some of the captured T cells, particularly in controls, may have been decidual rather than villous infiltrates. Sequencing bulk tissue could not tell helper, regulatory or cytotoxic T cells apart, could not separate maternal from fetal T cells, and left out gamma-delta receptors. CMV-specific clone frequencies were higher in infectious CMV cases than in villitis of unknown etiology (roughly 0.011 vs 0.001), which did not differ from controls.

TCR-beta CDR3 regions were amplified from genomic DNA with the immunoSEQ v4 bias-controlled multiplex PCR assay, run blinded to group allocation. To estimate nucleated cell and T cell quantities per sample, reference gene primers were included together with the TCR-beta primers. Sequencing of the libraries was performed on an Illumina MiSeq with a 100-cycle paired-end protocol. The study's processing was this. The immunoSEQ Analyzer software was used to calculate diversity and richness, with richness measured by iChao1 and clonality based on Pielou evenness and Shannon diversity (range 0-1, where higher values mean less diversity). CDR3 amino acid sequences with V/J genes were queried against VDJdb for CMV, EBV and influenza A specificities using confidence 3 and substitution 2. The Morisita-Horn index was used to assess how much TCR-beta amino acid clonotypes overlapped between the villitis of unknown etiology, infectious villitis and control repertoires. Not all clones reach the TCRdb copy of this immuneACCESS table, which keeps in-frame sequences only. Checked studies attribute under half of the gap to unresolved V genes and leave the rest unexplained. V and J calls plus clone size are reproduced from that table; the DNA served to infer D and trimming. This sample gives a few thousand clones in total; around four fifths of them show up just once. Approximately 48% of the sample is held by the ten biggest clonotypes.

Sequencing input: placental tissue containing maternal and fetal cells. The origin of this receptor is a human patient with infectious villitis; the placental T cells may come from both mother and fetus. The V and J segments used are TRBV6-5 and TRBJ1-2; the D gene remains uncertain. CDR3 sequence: CASRADGDYGYTF. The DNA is TGTGCCAGCAGAGCCGACGGCGACTATGGCTACACCTTC.